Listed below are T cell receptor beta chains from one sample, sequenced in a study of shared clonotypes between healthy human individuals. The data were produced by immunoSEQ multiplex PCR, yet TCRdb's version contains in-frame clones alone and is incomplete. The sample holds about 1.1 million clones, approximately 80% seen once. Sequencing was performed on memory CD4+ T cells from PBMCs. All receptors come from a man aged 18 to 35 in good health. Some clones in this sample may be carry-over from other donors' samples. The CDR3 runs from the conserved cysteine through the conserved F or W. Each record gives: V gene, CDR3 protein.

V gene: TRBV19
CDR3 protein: CASSLPRGSGNRETQYF

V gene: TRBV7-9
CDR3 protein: CASSLGDRGNRGQPQHF

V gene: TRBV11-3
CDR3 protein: CASSRTATGELFF

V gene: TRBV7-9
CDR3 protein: CASTPRGRFEKLFF

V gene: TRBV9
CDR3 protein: CASSAGTDTQYF

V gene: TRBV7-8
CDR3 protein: CASSLLGGENTIYF

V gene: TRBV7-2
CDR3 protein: CASSLGQVYEQYF

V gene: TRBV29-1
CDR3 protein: CSVEAGTDVSGANVLTF

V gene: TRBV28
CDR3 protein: CASLRDSNTEAFF

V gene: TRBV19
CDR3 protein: CASSTRQESYGYTF

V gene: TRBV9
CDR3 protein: CASSGSLEDTQYF

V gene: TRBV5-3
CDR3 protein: CARSPGRPQPPRGNQPQHF

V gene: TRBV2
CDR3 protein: CASSEARTGGYEQYF

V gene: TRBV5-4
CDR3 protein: CASSYKTSPDTQYF

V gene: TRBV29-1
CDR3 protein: CSVDWAQGGRVLWEQYF

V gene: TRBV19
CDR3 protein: CASRPRGQGATDTQYF